The 19 T cell receptor beta chains in this list originate from one sample, sequenced in a study of identical twins. A single record per CDR3 protein comes from TCRdb applying MiXCR to the 5' RACE reads. The sample has some 500,000 distinct CDR3 sequences, 14% seen once. These data were also filed under a second study, of yellow fever vaccine responses in identical twins.

Sequencing was carried out using CD4+ T cells sorted from blood. The receptors originated from a woman younger than 30 in good health.

Only a few counts were recorded for this clonotype. This rearrangement joins TRBV4-2 to TRBJ2-3; unclear D gene. Germline CDR1 LGHNA, CDR2 YNFKEQ. Trimming took 3 bases from V and 0 from J, leaving 7 bases between them. There are 14 residues in the CDR3. The CDR3: CASSQSASTDTQYF. Written as DNA, the CDR3 is TGTGCCAGCAGCCAGTCAGCTAGCACAGATACGCAGTATTTT.

The V and J genes are TRBV27 and TRBJ1-6; D may be TRBD1 (6 bases). Germline V gene sequence: CDR1 MNHEY, CDR2 SMNVEV (reference sequence). Trimming cost V 2 bases and J 8 bases, with 13 bases left between them. The CDR3 runs to 15 residues. The CDR3 loop is CASSLGGVVDSPLHF. Written as DNA, the CDR3 is TGTGCCAGCAGTTTAGGGGGCGTAGTCGATTCACCCCTCCACTTT.

The chain employs TRBV4-2 and TRBJ2-4; D unclear. The V gene's germline CDR1 is LGHNA and CDR2 YNFKEQ. There are 15 residues in the CDR3. The V end was cut by 0 bases, the J end by 6 bases, with 12 bases between. CDR3 residues: CASSQDQGWGNIQYF. CDR3 bases: TGTGCCAGCAGCCAAGATCAAGGTTGGGGAAACATTCAGTACTTC.

The J gene is TRBJ1-4, the V gene TRBV2, with D possibly TRBD1 on 6 matching bases. V lost 3 bases and J 8 bases, leaving 13 bases between the germline ends. The CDR3 runs to 14 residues. CDR1 and CDR2 from the germline V gene are SNHLY and FYNNEI. The CDR3: CASSEGQGNEKLFF. CDR3 DNA sequence: TGTGCCAGCAGTGAGGGCCAGGGGAACGAAAAACTGTTTTTT.

This chain uses TRBV9 with TRBJ2-7; TRBD2 is a possible D gene (6 bases). V was clipped by 0 bases and J by 3 bases, with 13 bases between them. This CDR3 region has 15 residues. Germline V gene lookup returns CDR1 SGDLS and CDR2 YYNGEE. The CDR3 sequence: CASSVVTSPLYEQYF. As DNA, the CDR3 is TGTGCCAGCAGCGTAGTTACTAGCCCCCTCTACGAGCAGTACTTC.

In this sample, this clonotype turned up a few times. An end of the junction does not agree with germline; a read error may underlie this. The rearrangement links TRBV11-2 to TRBJ2-7, with 8 nucleotides matching TRBD1. The CDR3 is 11 amino acids. CDR1 SGHAT and CDR2 FQNNGV come from the germline V gene. Here the CDR3 reads CASSRDRGPTF. CDR3 DNA: TGTGCCAGCAGCCGAGACAGGGGTCCTACCTTC.

As regards this clonotype: The junction does not match germline at one end; this may be a read error. The gene calls are TRBV15 and TRBJ2-3; no firm D call. In germline, CDR1 is LNHNV, CDR2 YYDKDF (reference sequence). The CDR3 contains 14 residues. The CDR3 loop reads CPTAETAIRDTQYF. In DNA form, the CDR3 reads TGTCCCACCGCTGAAACGGCAATCAGGGATACGCAGTATTTT.

This clonotype showed up just a few times. This chain joins TRBV11-2 and TRBJ1-2; no definite D call. V was clipped by 5 bases and J by 2 bases, with 12 bases between them. Germline CDR1 is SGHAT and CDR2 is FQNNGV. CDR3 size: 14 residues. The CDR3 nucleotides read TGTGCCAGCAGCCCCCTACCGAGAAACTATGGCTACACCTTC. As protein: CASSPLPRNYGYTF.

This clonotype was seen a handful of times. The rearrangement joins TRBV29-1 to TRBJ1-2; D possibly corresponds to TRBD1 (5 bases). CDR1 SQVTM and CDR2 ANQGSEA come from the germline V gene. The CDR3 runs to 12 residues. The V end was cut by 3 bases, the J end by 7 bases, with 12 bases between. The CDR3 DNA is TGCAGCGTTGAGTTCAGTCAGGGTGGCTACACCTTC. Its protein product is CSVEFSQGGYTF. Full variable domain (missing parts from reference TRBV29-1 and TRBJ1-2): SAVISQKPSRDICQRGTSLTIQCQVDSQVTMMFWYRQQPGQSLTLIATANQGSEATYESGFVIDKFPISRPNLTFSTLTVSNMSPEDSSIYLCSVEFSQGGYTFGSGTRLTVV.

This clonotype was seen a few times. This chain uses TRBV20-1 with TRBJ2-7; D is possibly TRBD1 (6 bases). Germline V gene sequence: CDR1 DFQATT, CDR2 SNEGSKA (reference sequence). Between the trimmed V and J ends, which lost 3 bases and 2 bases, there was a span of 11 bases. The CDR3 contains 13 residues. In DNA form, the CDR3 reads TGCAGTGCTAGGGCAGGGGCCCCCTACGAGCAGTACTTC. This codes for CSARAGAPYEQYF.

In this sample, this clonotype turned up a few times. The V gene is TRBV20-1, the J gene TRBJ2-5; TRBD1 aligns across 7 bases. The CDR3 covers 14 residues. Trimming removed 0 bases from V and 1 base from J; junction bases left unmatched: 2. Germline lookup yields CDR1 DFQATT and CDR2 SNEGSKA (reference sequence). CDR3 protein: CSARDRQGQETQYF. In DNA, the CDR3 is TGCAGTGCTAGAGATCGACAGGGCCAAGAGACCCAGTACTTC.

This clonotype was counted only a few times. The chain links TRBV9 to TRBJ1-1; D not certain. Trimming took 3 bases from V and 11 from J, leaving 17 bases between them. Germline V lookup: CDR1 SGDLS, CDR2 YYNGEE. The CDR3 has 13 residues. CDR3 loop: CASSASGEMVAFF. The CDR3 DNA sequence: TGTGCCAGCAGCGCCTCCGGGGAGATGGTGGCTTTCTTT.

The chain couples TRBV2 to TRBJ2-7; no firm D call. The CDR3 runs 13 residues. Germline CDR1 and CDR2: SNHLY and FYNNEI. With 5 bases removed from V and 2 bases from J, the gap between germline ends came to 10 bases. CDR3 in amino acids: CASSRTYAYEQYF. The CDR3 region has the DNA TGTGCCAGCAGTCGGACCTACGCCTACGAGCAGTACTTC.

The gene calls are TRBV2 and TRBJ1-4, with 9 bases matching TRBD1. The CDR3 has 14 residues. Per the germline V gene, CDR1 is SNHLY and CDR2 is FYNNEI. Germline trimming cut 8 bases from V and 5 bases from J; bases unmatched to any gene: 6. This chain's CDR3 is CASSGQGLNEKLFF. For the CDR3, the DNA is TGTGCCAGCTCCGGACAGGGGCTGAATGAAAAACTGTTTTTT.

The chain's CDR3 is CASSQPGTQQETQYF. The CDR3 DNA reads as TGCGCCAGCAGCCAACCCGGGACGCAACAAGAGACCCAGTACTTC. V usage is TRBV4-1 and J usage is TRBJ2-5, with D perhaps assigned TRBD1 or TRBD2 (5 bases each). V was shortened by 2 bases and J by 2 bases, with 12 bases between the two germline ends. This CDR3 is built from 15 residues. CDR1 and CDR2 from the germline V gene are MGHRA and YSYEKL.

This chain links TRBV20-1 with TRBJ2-5; D is possibly TRBD2 (5 bases). The CDR3 is 13 amino acids. In germline, CDR1 is DFQATT, CDR2 SNEGSKA (reference sequence). Trimming cost V 3 bases and J 0 bases, with 8 bases left between them. The CDR3 is CSARGSDQETQYF. Written as DNA, the CDR3 is TGCAGTGCTAGGGGTAGCGACCAAGAGACCCAGTACTTC.

J is TRBJ2-7 and V is TRBV6-5, with TRBD2 identical over 11 bases. This CDR3 comprises 16 residues. Germline CDR1 is MNHEY and CDR2 is SVGAGI. J was trimmed by 3 bases and V by 4 bases; bases with no gene match: 8. CDR3 loop: CASSSPTSGNIYEQYF. DNA for the CDR3: TGTGCCAGCAGTTCCCCGACTAGCGGGAACATCTACGAGCAGTACTTC.

The V and J genes are TRBV29-1 and TRBJ2-4; 8 positions agree with TRBD2. Germline V gives CDR1 SQVTM, CDR2 ANQGSEA. Trimming removed 8 bases from V and 6 bases from J; junction bases left unmatched: 3. This CDR3 is 11 amino acids long. This CDR3 reads CSILAGNIQYF. The CDR3 nucleotides read TGCAGCATCCTAGCGGGAAACATTCAGTACTTC.

A few counts support this clonotype. V and J are TRBV4-1 and TRBJ2-1; D is perhaps TRBD2 (5 bases). The germline V and J ends were trimmed by 0 bases and 10 bases, with 13 bases remaining between them. There are 14 residues in the CDR3. CDR1 and CDR2 from the germline V gene are MGHRA and YSYEKL. CDR3 nucleotides: TGCGCCAGCAGCCAAGACGGGGTACTAGGGGAGCAGTTCTTC. Its protein is CASSQDGVLGEQFF.